This T cell receptor (beta chain) was sequenced during a study of T cell responses to AZD1222 COVID-19 vaccine. Libraries were prepared by immunoSEQ multiplex PCR; TCRdb keeps only in-frame clonotypes and omits some of them. The data show 80,000 or so clones, 70% to 90% seen once. In the case of this clone: Its target is not known.

Second-dose intervals of approximately 4 or approximately 12 weeks were pooled. Findings and limits, study-wide: None of the repertoires were sampled until the peak T cell response had passed. It should be noted that donors were predominantly white British and more often female, and clonal diversity was possibly underestimated.

This clonotype was obtained from an adult who received the AZD1222 COVID-19 vaccine. The source was peripheral blood, collected 28 days after the second AZD1222 dose.

This CDR3 reads CASSQDIGYEKLFF. The CDR3 region has the DNA TGTGCCAGCAGCCAAGACATAGGTTACGAAAAACTGTTTTTT. This rearrangement joins TRBV4-2 to TRBJ1-4, with D unresolved. This CDR3 comprises 14 residues. Per the germline V gene, CDR1 is LGHNA and CDR2 is YNFKEQ. The V end lost 0 bases, the J end lost 8 bases, and 10 bases lay between the germline ends.